This T cell receptor beta chain was recovered during a study of CD4+ T cells in melanoma. Findings of the study overall: A reported correlation linked neoantigen-specific CD4+ T cells to CD8+, macrophage and B cell function. Reportedly, melanoma neoantigen-specific CD4+ T cells showed varied differentiation states.

Note on this clone: Its antigen is currently unknown.

Between the trimmed V and J ends, which lost 4 bases and 12 bases, there was a span of 12 bases. The CDR3 sequence is 11 residues long. Per the germline V gene, CDR1 is DFQATT and CDR2 is SNEGSKA (reference sequence). The assay was immunoSEQ multiplex PCR, and TCRdb's table has in-frame clones only and misses some. The sample contains roughly 110,000 clones, over 80% of which appear only once. The sequence was obtained from a human donor with melanoma. The sample was peripheral blood. This chain uses TRBV20-1 with TRBJ1-4; no reliable D call. CDR3 nucleotides: TGCAGTGCTAAGGCTCCTTATGAACTGTTTTTT. This translates into CSAKAPYELFF.